This is a list of T cell receptor beta chains from one sample in a study of blood T cells in healthy people across ages. TCRdb reprocessed the 5' RACE reads via MiXCR and lists one record per CDR3 protein. The sample gives more than 650,000 distinct CDR3 sequences, less than 70% of which show up once; approximately 41% is in the top ten. Specimen: blood. The receptors come from a man at least 80 years old in good health. Each CDR3 is given with its conserved first and last residue. A D gene is named only where the DNA matches it firmly. Size tells how often a clone was seen (once, few, many) or the class of an expanded clone, and some rows leave it out.

clone_size	d_call	v_call	j_call	cdr3_aa	cdr3_nt
few	-	TRBV25-1	TRBJ2-7	CASSESPGTSSYEQYF	TGTGCCAGCAGTGAATCCCCAGGGACGAGCTCCTACGAGCAGTACTTC
once	-	TRBV24-1	TRBJ1-1	CATSDPGYTEAFF	TGTGCCACCAGTGATCCAGGGTATACTGAAGCTTTCTTT
-	-	TRBV28	TRBJ1-3	CASSSPGGSGNTIYF	TGTGCCAGCAGTTCCCCCGGGGGCTCTGGAAACACCATATATTTT
-	TRBD2	TRBV7-2	TRBJ2-7	CASSRTSGNLYEQYF	TGTGCCAGCAGTAGGACTAGCGGGAATCTCTACGAGCAGTACTTC
many	TRBD2	TRBV9	TRBJ2-3	CASSPRLLAGTDTQYF	TGTGCCAGCAGCCCCCGCCTACTAGCGGGAACAGATACGCAGTATTTT
-	TRBD1	TRBV28	TRBJ2-7	CASRKPGQGNPYEQYF	TGTGCCAGCCGGAAACCGGGACAGGGGAACCCCTACGAGCAGTACTTC
few	-	TRBV30	TRBJ1-5	CAWSVGRLGTTVGEPQHF	TGTGCCTGGAGTGTTGGTAGATTGGGGACCACCGTCGGGGAGCCCCAGCATTTT
-	TRBD2	TRBV9	TRBJ2-1	CASSVVSGLAEATGYNEQFF	TGTGCCAGCAGCGTAGTTTCGGGACTAGCGGAAGCAACCGGATACAATGAGCAGTTCTTC
-	-	TRBV12-3/TRBV12-4	TRBJ2-7	CASSLSWRQDHEQYF	TGTGCCAGCAGTTTGAGTTGGAGACAGGACCACGAGCAGTACTTC
-	TRBD2	TRBV20-1	TRBJ2-1	CSAGTSGTSSYNEQFF	TGCAGTGCGGGGACTAGCGGGACGAGCTCCTACAATGAGCAGTTCTTC
-	-	TRBV21-1	TRBJ2-1	CASSKITLAGANSHNEQFF	TGTGCCAGCAGCAAAATAACGCTAGCGGGAGCCAACTCCCACAATGAGCAGTTCTTC
once	-	TRBV12-3/TRBV12-4	TRBJ1-6	CASSLTAGDNSPLHF	TGTGCCAGCAGTTTGACGGCTGGTGATAATTCACCCCTCCACTTT
-	-	TRBV28	TRBJ2-5	CASSDLWAQYF	TGTGCCAGCAGTGACCTTTGGGCCCAGTACTTC
-	TRBD1	TRBV6-1	TRBJ1-1	CASRGLDRGDTEAFF	TGTGCCAGCAGAGGGTTGGACAGGGGGGACACTGAAGCTTTCTTT
-	TRBD1	TRBV10-3	TRBJ2-3	CAIRVGQGEDTQYF	TGTGCCATCAGGGTGGGACAGGGAGAAGATACGCAGTATTTT
-	TRBD1	TRBV5-6	TRBJ1-2	CASSLGTGQGNYGYTF	TGTGCCAGCAGCTTGGGGACGGGACAGGGTAACTATGGCTACACCTTC
-	-	TRBV10-3	TRBJ2-4	CAISESGQNHIQYF	TGTGCCATCAGTGAGTCAGGACAAAACCACATTCAGTACTTC
-	TRBD2	TRBV18	TRBJ2-5	CASSAGDPPNEQYF	TGTGCCAGCTCAGCGGGAGACCCCCCAAATGAGCAGTACTTC
-	TRBD1	TRBV4-1	TRBJ2-1	CVSSSQGANEQFF	TGCGTCAGCAGCTCACAGGGGGCCAATGAGCAGTTCTTC
few	-	TRBV4-1	TRBJ2-7	CASSQPGIAYEQYF	TGCGCCAGCAGCCAACCCGGGATCGCCTACGAGCAGTACTTC
-	-	TRBV30	TRBJ2-1	CAWSLVEGIEQFF	TGTGCCTGGAGTCTCGTTGAGGGTATTGAGCAGTTCTTC
once	TRBD1	TRBV12-3/TRBV12-4	TRBJ2-5	CASTAGGQGTQYF	TGTGCCAGCACGGCCGGTGGACAGGGGACCCAGTACTTC
-	-	TRBV20-1	TRBJ1-6	CSAAQRVAAVSYNSPLHF	TGCAGTGCTGCTCAACGCGTTGCTGCCGTCTCCTATAATTCACCCCTCCACTTT
-	TRBD1	TRBV9	TRBJ2-1	CASSVAAVGQALGNEQFF	TGTGCCAGCAGCGTAGCGGCGGTGGGACAGGCGTTGGGCAATGAGCAGTTCTTC
-	-	TRBV20-1	TRBJ2-7	CSASTASSPYEQYF	TGCAGTGCTAGTACGGCTAGCTCTCCCTACGAGCAGTACTTC
-	-	TRBV2	TRBJ2-2	CASSEDTGELFF	TGTGCCAGCAGTGAAGACACCGGGGAGCTGTTTTTT
-	TRBD2	TRBV2	TRBJ2-1	CASRGLAGGTNEQFF	TGTGCCAGCAGGGGACTAGCGGGAGGAACCAATGAGCAGTTCTTC
-	TRBD1	TRBV7-9	TRBJ1-2	CASSSTGGAYYGYTF	TGTGCCAGCAGCTCAACAGGGGGCGCGTACTATGGCTACACCTTC
few	-	TRBV3-1	TRBJ1-2	CASSPGRYELPNYGYTF	TGTGCCAGCAGCCCGGGGCGATATGAACTACCGAACTATGGCTACACCTTC
-	-	TRBV7-2	TRBJ2-1	CAGSLTANNEQFF	TGTGCCGGCAGCTTAACGGCGAACAATGAGCAGTTCTTC
-	TRBD2	TRBV6-5	TRBJ2-1	CASSSGLAGVGSSYNEQFF	TGTGCCAGCAGTTCGGGACTAGCGGGAGTGGGAAGCTCCTACAATGAGCAGTTCTTC
-	-	TRBV20-1	TRBJ2-3	CSARDASRGKGDTQYF	TGCAGTGCTAGAGATGCATCACGCGGGAAAGGGGATACGCAGTATTTT
-	-	TRBV12-3/TRBV12-4	TRBJ2-7	CASRLGGGGTYEQYF	TGTGCCAGCAGGTTGGGTGGTGGCGGGACTTACGAGCAGTACTTC
few	TRBD1	TRBV27	TRBJ1-2	CASSLDRDRDYGYTF	TGTGCCAGCAGTTTAGACCGGGACAGGGACTATGGCTACACCTTC
-	TRBD2	TRBV5-4	TRBJ2-7	CASSPKPAGGVYEQYF	TGTGCCAGCAGCCCCAAGCCAGCGGGAGGGGTCTACGAGCAGTACTTC
-	-	TRBV27	TRBJ2-1	CASSPYTSRSSYNEQFF	TGTGCCAGCAGTCCCTACACTAGCAGAAGCTCCTACAATGAGCAGTTCTTC
-	TRBD1	TRBV28	TRBJ2-2	CASRRTGGRNTGELFF	TGTGCCAGCAGGCGGACAGGGGGCCGGAACACCGGGGAGCTGTTTTTT
-	TRBD2	TRBV2	TRBJ2-5	CASSLGTSTQYF	TGTGCCAGCAGTCTCGGGACTAGCACCCAGTACTTC
-	TRBD1	TRBV6-1	TRBJ1-5	CASSEGQRQPQHF	TGTGCCAGCAGTGAGGGACAGCGTCAGCCCCAGCATTTT
-	TRBD1	TRBV27	TRBJ2-7	CASSSRQGAGEQYF	TGTGCCAGCAGTTCCCGACAGGGGGCGGGCGAGCAGTACTTC
-	-	TRBV20-1	TRBJ2-3	CSAEGVRGVAVDTQYF	TGCAGTGCTGAAGGGGTGCGGGGAGTAGCAGTAGATACGCAGTATTTT
-	TRBD2	TRBV3-1	TRBJ2-7	CASSHAVGRSYEQYF	TGTGCCAGCAGCCACGCTGTCGGGAGGTCCTACGAGCAGTACTTC
-	TRBD1	TRBV29-1	TRBJ2-7	CSALGTGGSYEQYF	TGCAGCGCCCTGGGGACAGGGGGCTCCTACGAGCAGTACTTC
few	-	TRBV6-5	TRBJ1-2	CASSTSPGGLNGYTF	TGTGCCAGCAGCACCTCCCCCGGGGGGCTGAATGGCTACACCTTC
once	-	TRBV27	TRBJ1-1	CASSRGWNTEAFF	TGTGCCAGCAGTCGGGGGTGGAACACTGAAGCTTTCTTT